Sequencing of this TCR beta chain was carried out in a study of cytomegalovirus exposure and HLA in healthy donors. This clone was seen only a few times. The study ran its PCR with 60 Vbeta and 13 Jbeta primers. TCRdb's table, derived via immunoSEQ multiplex PCR, lists solely in-frame clones and lacks some. The table includes some 120,000 clones, 75% to 90% detected once. This TCR derives from a man in his forties or fifties in good health and CMV-seronegative. Sequencing was carried out using PBMCs.

The CDR3 coding sequence is TGTGCCAGCTCCTCGAGGGATACGCAGTATTTT. Its protein is CASSSRDTQYF. The rearrangement uses TRBV18 and TRBJ2-3; D gene unclear. CDR3 size: 11 residues. The germline CDR1 and CDR2 sequences are KGHSH and LQKENI. Trimming took 6 bases from V and 6 from J, leaving 7 bases between them.